The next 15 T cell receptor beta chains were all read from a single sample in a study of blood T cell repertoires in COVID-19 (dated by TCRdb to 2020 to 2021). Library preparation employed the immunoSEQ multiplex PCR assay. TCRdb mirrors the immuneACCESS table, restricted to in-frame sequences. Some clones are absent from its copies; in checked studies, under half trace to an unresolved V gene, and the reason for the others is unknown. The sample has about 68,000 clones on record, around 90% of them singletons. 0.4% to 0.55% of the sample is taken by the ten largest. The sequenced sample was peripheral blood. The receptors here all came from a man aged 50 to 59 with COVID-19, enrolled during active disease.

The J gene is TRBJ1-1, the V gene TRBV30; 7 nucleotides match TRBD1. Germline CDR1 is GTSNPN and CDR2 is SVGIG (reference sequence). The CDR3 totals 15 residues. Germline trimming cut 3 bases from V and 4 bases from J; bases unmatched to any gene: 11. The CDR3 nucleotides are TGTGCCTGGAGGGGGACAGCCCAGTCGAGCACTGAAGCTTTCTTT. Protein sequence: CAWRGTAQSSTEAFF.

The chain carries TRBV3-1 (or the pseudogene TRBV3-2) and TRBJ1-4; D unresolved. Germline V CDR1 and CDR2: LGHDT, YNNKEL (reference sequence). Between the trimmed V and J ends, which lost 5 bases and 3 bases, there was a span of 13 bases. The CDR3 is made up of 15 amino acids. The CDR3 protein is CASSYREVANEKLFF. Here the CDR3 DNA reads TGTGCCAGCAGCTACCGGGAAGTAGCTAATGAAAAACTGTTTTTT.

The rearrangement links TRBV4-1 to TRBJ2-1, with D possibly being TRBD2 (5 bases). Germline V gives CDR1 MGHRA, CDR2 YSYEKL. The CDR3 consists of 18 residues. V lost 4 bases and J lost 2, with 21 bases in between. CDR3 in amino acids: CASSPSGDERPPYNEQFF. DNA of the CDR3: TGCGCCAGCAGCCCAAGCGGAGACGAACGGCCACCCTACAATGAGCAGTTCTTC.

This rearrangement joins TRBV3-1 (or the pseudogene TRBV3-2) to TRBJ2-2; D uncertain. Trimming took 0 bases from V and 7 from J, leaving 6 bases between them. Per the germline V gene, CDR1 is LGHDT and CDR2 is YNNKEL (reference sequence). The CDR3 sequence is 13 residues long. The CDR3 reads CASSQDRGGELFF. In nucleotides, the CDR3 is TGTGCCAGCAGCCAAGATCGAGGCGGGGAGCTGTTTTTT.

The rearrangement joins TRBV7-2 to TRBJ2-2; 14 bases map to TRBD2. The CDR3 totals 18 residues. J was trimmed by 7 bases and V by 0 bases; bases with no gene match: 7. Germline CDR1 and CDR2: SGHTA and FQGNSA. The CDR3 here is CASSLAGTSGRQVGELFF. CDR3 DNA: TGTGCCAGCAGCTTAGCCGGGACTAGCGGGAGACAGGTCGGGGAGCTGTTTTTT.

The chain links TRBV4-1 to TRBJ1-2; D is possibly TRBD1 (5 bases). The ends were cut back, 0 bases at V and 7 bases at J, with 15 bases in the middle. The CDR3 runs 15 residues. CDR1 MGHRA and CDR2 YSYEKL come from the germline V gene. The CDR3 DNA reads TGCGCCAGCAGCCAAGATTGGGCAGGGTCATTTGGCTACACCTTC. This translates into CASSQDWAGSFGYTF.

Remarks on this clone: Additional DNA sequences in this sample encode the identical CDR3. The chain joins TRBV5-4 to TRBJ1-3; perhaps TRBD1 as D (5 bases). CDR1 is SGHNT and CDR2 is YYREEE in the germline V gene (reference sequence). This CDR3 comprises 15 residues. Trimming shortened V by 0 bases and J by 2 bases, and 9 bases separated the two germline ends. The CDR3 here is CASSLGQGPGNTIYF. CDR3 DNA: TGTGCCAGCAGCTTGGGGCAGGGCCCTGGAAACACCATATATTTT. Full variable domain (rest looked up from reference TRBV5-4 and TRBJ1-3): ETGVTQSPTHLIKTRGQQVTLRCSSQSGHNTVSWYQQALGQGPQFIFQYYREEENGRGNFPPRFSGLQFPNYSSELNVNALELDDSALYLCASSLGQGPGNTIYFGEGSWLTVV.

V is TRBV6-5 and J is TRBJ2-3, with TRBD2 as a possible D gene (5 bases). Trimming took 4 bases from V and 2 from J, leaving 16 bases between them. Germline loops: CDR1 MNHEY, CDR2 SVGAGI. The CDR3 spans 16 residues. This CDR3 is CASSSPGRANTDTQYF. CDR3 coding DNA: TGTGCCAGCAGTTCCCCTGGGCGGGCCAACACAGATACGCAGTATTTT.

This chain links TRBV5-6 with TRBJ2-1, with TRBD2 matching 7 bases. Germline V gives CDR1 SGHDT, CDR2 YYEEEE. Trimming took 4 bases from V and 8 from J; bases not matched to a gene: 15. This CDR3 has 16 residues. The CDR3 bases are TGTGCCAGCAGCAACTCTCTGGTAGTAGGGAGGGATGAGCAGTTCTTC. It translates to CASSNSLVVGRDEQFF.

This rearrangement joins TRBV7-6 to TRBJ1-2; weak D call: TRBD1 (5 bases). The CDR3 covers 15 residues. With 2 bases removed from V and 0 bases from J, the gap between germline ends came to 10 bases. In germline, CDR1 is SGHVS, CDR2 FNYEAQ. CDR3 in DNA: TGTGCCAGCAGCTTAAGCACAGGAGCTAACTATGGCTACACCTTC. Translated, it gives CASSLSTGANYGYTF.

The chain links TRBV7-8 to TRBJ2-5, with TRBD2 matching 13 bases. Germline V gene data show CDR1 as SGHVS and CDR2 as FQNEAQ. The CDR3 consists of 16 residues. V gave up 3 bases and J gave up 4 bases; unmatched junction bases: 5. In nucleotides, the CDR3 is TGTGCCAGCAGCTTCCCACTAGCGGGAGGGCGAGAGACCCAGTACTTC. Amino acids: CASSFPLAGGRETQYF.

In its sample, this clone was seen a few times. V is TRBV28 and J is TRBJ2-1, with 7 nucleotides matching TRBD2. J gave up 2 bases and V 3 bases, and 10 bases lay outside the gene matches. Germline V gives CDR1 MDHEN, CDR2 SYDVKM. The CDR3 has 17 residues. CDR3 DNA: TGTGCCAGCAGTTTGTGGGGGGAGGGGCACCCCTACAATGAGCAGTTCTTC. This gives the protein CASSLWGEGHPYNEQFF.

CDR3 DNA: TGTGCCAGCAGCTCCACACTATTGAGCGGGATCTCCTACGAGCAGTACTTC. Its translation: CASSSTLLSGISYEQYF. This chain joins TRBV7-9 and TRBJ2-7; 7 nucleotides match TRBD2. The CDR3 runs 17 residues. Germline V gene lookup returns CDR1 SEHNR and CDR2 FQNEAQ (reference sequence). The V and J ends lost 4 bases and 0 bases, in that order; junction bases with no gene match: 12.

The chain uses TRBV30 and TRBJ1-4, with D maybe TRBD1 (6 bases). The CDR3 is 12 amino acids. Between the trimmed V and J ends, which lost 4 bases and 7 bases, there was a span of 10 bases. The germline gives CDR1 GTSNPN, CDR2 SVGIG (reference sequence). The CDR3 DNA is TGTGCCTGGACCCAACAGGGTGAAAAACTGTTTTTT. Translating it yields CAWTQQGEKLFF.

This chain uses TRBV6-5 with TRBJ2-2, with 7 bases identical to TRBD2. V was clipped by 6 bases and J by 3 bases; unmatched bases: 4. The CDR3 length is 14 residues. Germline V lookup: CDR1 MNHEY, CDR2 SVGAGI. The CDR3 is CASRRLAHTGELFF. DNA of the CDR3: TGTGCCAGCAGACGACTAGCCCACACCGGGGAGCTGTTTTTT.